The 16 T cell receptor beta chains below all came from one sample that was sequenced in a study of cytomegalovirus exposure and HLA in healthy donors. With 60 Vbeta and 13 Jbeta primers, the PCR was carried out. This table comes from immunoSEQ multiplex PCR, and its TCRdb copy is limited to in-frame clones, with some not included. The sample table includes about 120,000 clones. The sequenced material came from PBMCs. The receptors derive from a woman aged 40 to 50 in good health and CMV-seropositive.

The chain links TRBV7-9 to TRBJ2-7, with a possible D match to TRBD2 (6 bases). V was trimmed by 1 base and J by 6 bases, leaving 13 bases between them. The CDR3 is 14 residues long. The germline CDR1 and CDR2 sequences are SEHNR and FQNEAQ (reference sequence). CDR3 DNA: TGTGCCAGCAGCTTAGGGGGACTCCCTCGCGAGCAGTACTTC. It translates to CASSLGGLPREQYF.

To note about this clone: Distinct nucleotide sequences in the sample also encode this CDR3. The V call is TRBV11-2, the J call TRBJ1-4, with 11 bases aligning to TRBD1. The ends lost 6 bases at V and 6 bases at J; junction bases unmatched: 12. Germline CDR1 reads SGHAT; CDR2 reads FQNNGV. The CDR3 extends over 17 amino acids. CDR3 nucleotide sequence: TGTGCCAGCAGGGGAAGGCCGGGACAGGGGGGGGATGAAAAACTGTTTTTT. It specifies CASRGRPGQGGDEKLFF.

The V call is TRBV5-6, the J call TRBJ2-6, with 8 positions matching TRBD1. Looked up from germline, CDR1 is SGHDT and CDR2 is YYEEEE. The trim removed 5 bases at V and 0 bases at J, leaving 10 bases unmatched. The CDR3 length is 18 residues. CDR3 region: CASRGVDRDLSGANVLTF. As DNA, the CDR3 is TGTGCCAGCAGGGGGGTGGACAGGGATCTCTCTGGGGCCAACGTCCTGACTTTC.

The chain links TRBV6-1 to TRBJ1-1, with no clear D. The CDR3 has 14 amino acids. The germline V gene has CDR1 MNHNS and CDR2 SASEGT. V was clipped by 5 bases and J by 0 bases, with 10 bases between them. As DNA, the CDR3 is TGTGCCAGCAGTCTGACACCGTTGAACACTGAAGCTTTCTTT. Translation: CASSLTPLNTEAFF.

The DNA of the CDR3 is TGTGCCAGCAGAGAACTAGCGGGAGGGCCTGTGATCGACTACGAGCAGTACTTC. Translation gives CASRELAGGPVIDYEQYF. The chain carries TRBV6-1 and TRBJ2-5; 13 bases match TRBD2. Judging by the DNA end, TRBJ2-7 fits better; the J call may be wrong. The CDR3 is 18 amino acids. Germline CDR1 MNHNS, CDR2 SASEGT.

V gene TRBV29-1 combines with J gene TRBJ2-2; D may be TRBD1 (6 bases). The germline CDR1 and CDR2 sequences are SQVTM and ANQGSEA. The V and J ends lost 7 bases and 2 bases respectively, with 8 bases between them. This CDR3 comprises 12 residues. CDR3 region: CSGQDNTGELFF. CDR3 nucleotide sequence: TGCAGCGGACAGGATAACACCGGGGAGCTGTTTTTT.

The V gene is TRBV7-9, the J gene TRBJ2-3; a weak D match, TRBD2 (5 bases). The CDR3 runs 13 residues. Germline loops: CDR1 SEHNR, CDR2 FQNEAQ (reference sequence). V dropped 1 base and J dropped 6 bases, with 8 bases sitting between them. CDR3: CASSLGREDTQYF. CDR3 DNA sequence: TGTGCCAGCAGCTTAGGAAGGGAGGATACGCAGTATTTT.

The gene calls are TRBV28 and TRBJ1-5; 10 bases are a match to TRBD1. After removal of 6 bases from V and 6 bases from J, the junction contained 5 bases not matched to a gene. The V gene's germline CDR1 is MDHEN and CDR2 SYDVKM. This CDR3 is 14 amino acids long. CDR3 coding DNA: TGTGCCAGCAGACCGACAGGGGGCCGTCAGCCCCAGCATTTT. Amino acid sequence: CASRPTGGRQPQHF.

This sequence joins TRBV9 and TRBJ1-5, with no clear D. CDR3 length: 11 residues. V was clipped by 8 bases and J by 3 bases, with 6 bases between them. CDR1 is SGDLS, CDR2 YYNGEE, per germline. This chain's CDR3 is CARWLNQPQHF. The CDR3 DNA reads as TGTGCCAGGTGGCTCAATCAGCCCCAGCATTTT.

The J gene is TRBJ2-6, the V gene TRBV4-1; weak D call: TRBD1 (5 bases). CDR1 is MGHRA and CDR2 is YSYEKL in the germline V gene. This CDR3 contains 16 residues. Trimming took 8 bases from V and 4 from J, leaving 18 bases between them. CDR3 in amino acids: CASLGTGRPGANVLTF. The CDR3 DNA is TGCGCCAGCTTGGGAACAGGCCGTCCCGGGGCCAACGTCCTGACTTTC.

This sequence joins TRBV7-9 and TRBJ2-2, with D possibly being TRBD2 (7 bases). This CDR3 is built from 16 residues. V was pared by 5 bases and J by 3 bases, with 16 bases between. Germline V CDR1 and CDR2: SEHNR, FQNEAQ (reference sequence). For the CDR3, the DNA is TGTGCCAGCAGCCGGAGGGGGGGGCCGGACACCGGGGAGCTGTTTTTT. Translation gives CASSRRGGPDTGELFF.

The chain employs TRBV27 and TRBJ2-1, with a possible D match to TRBD2 (6 bases). V was pared by 3 bases and J by 2 bases, with 26 bases between. Germline CDR1 reads MNHEY; CDR2 reads SMNVEV (reference sequence). This CDR3 spans 20 amino acids. This CDR3 is CASSFSAGARLGLPYNEQFF. As DNA, the CDR3 is TGTGCCAGCAGTTTTTCCGCCGGAGCCAGACTAGGGTTACCCTACAATGAGCAGTTCTTC.

The chain couples TRBV6-6 to TRBJ1-5; 7 bases align to TRBD1. V dropped 5 bases and J dropped 5; count of bases not matched to a gene: 12. Germline V gene sequence: CDR1 MNHNY, CDR2 SVGAGI (reference sequence). The CDR3 has 16 amino acids. The DNA for the CDR3 is TGTGCCAGCAGTCAGAAGGGACAGAGAGGAGATCAGCCCCAGCATTTT. Its translation: CASSQKGQRGDQPQHF.

The rearrangement links TRBV29-1 to TRBJ1-4, with D tentatively TRBD1 (6 bases). The ends were cut back, 7 bases at V and 2 bases at J, with 14 bases in the middle. Germline loops: CDR1 SQVTM, CDR2 ANQGSEA. This CDR3 has 14 amino acids. The CDR3 nucleotides read TGCAGCGCTCGAGGGGGGGCGACTAATGAAAAACTGTTTTTT. The encoded protein is CSARGGATNEKLFF.

The gene calls are TRBV28 and TRBJ2-4; D is possibly TRBD1 (6 bases). This CDR3 has 13 residues. Trimming took off 5 bases at V and 15 bases at J, with 20 bases between the two ends. CDR1 MDHEN and CDR2 SYDVKM come from the germline V gene. The DNA for the CDR3 is TGTGCCAGCAGTCCCGGGACACGTCCTAGATGGTACTTC. Translating it yields CASSPGTRPRWYF.

This chain joins TRBV5-1 and TRBJ2-2; D is unresolved. The CDR3 is 15 amino acids. V lost 0 bases, J lost 0 bases, and 6 bases lay in between. The germline V gene encodes CDR1 SGHRS and CDR2 YFSETQ. DNA for the CDR3: TGCGCCAGCAGCTTGGTATCGGCGAACACCGGGGAGCTGTTTTTT. This gives the protein CASSLVSANTGELFF. Based on the CDR3 plus reference TRBV5-1 and TRBJ2-2, the full variable domain is KAGVTQTPRYLIKTRGQQVTLSCSPISGHRSVSWYQQTPGQGLQFLFEYFSETQRNKGNFPGRFSGRQFSNSRSEMNVSTLELGDSALYLCASSLVSANTGELFFGEGSRLTVL.